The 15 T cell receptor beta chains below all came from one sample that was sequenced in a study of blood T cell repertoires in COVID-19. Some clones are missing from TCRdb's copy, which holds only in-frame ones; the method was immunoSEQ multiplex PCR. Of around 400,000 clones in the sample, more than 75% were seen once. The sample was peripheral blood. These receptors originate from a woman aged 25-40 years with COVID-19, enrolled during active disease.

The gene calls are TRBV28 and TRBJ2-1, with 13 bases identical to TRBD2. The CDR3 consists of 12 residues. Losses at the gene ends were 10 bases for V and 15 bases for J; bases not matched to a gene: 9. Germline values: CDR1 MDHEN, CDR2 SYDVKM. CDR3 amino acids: CATTGTSGTGFF. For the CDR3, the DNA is TGTGCCACTACCGGGACTAGCGGGACAGGGTTCTTC.

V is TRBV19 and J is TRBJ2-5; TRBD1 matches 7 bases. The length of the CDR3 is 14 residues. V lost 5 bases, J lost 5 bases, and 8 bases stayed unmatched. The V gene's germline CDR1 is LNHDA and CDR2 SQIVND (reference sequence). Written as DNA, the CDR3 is TGTGCCAGTAGTGAGGACAGGTGGAAGGAGACCCAGTACTTC. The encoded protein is CASSEDRWKETQYF.

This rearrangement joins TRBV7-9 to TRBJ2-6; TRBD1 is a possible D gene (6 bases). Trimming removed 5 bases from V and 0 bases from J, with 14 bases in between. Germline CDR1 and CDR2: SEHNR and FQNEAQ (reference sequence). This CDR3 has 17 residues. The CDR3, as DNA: TGTGCCAGCAGCGGCCGGGACACCCACTCTGGGGCCAACGTCCTGACTTTC. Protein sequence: CASSGRDTHSGANVLTF.

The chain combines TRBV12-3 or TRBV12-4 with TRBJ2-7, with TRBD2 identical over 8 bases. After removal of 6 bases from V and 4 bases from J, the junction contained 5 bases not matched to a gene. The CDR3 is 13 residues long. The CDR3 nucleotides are TGTGCCAGCAGCATCGGGGGGGAGTACGAGCAGTACTTC. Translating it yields CASSIGGEYEQYF.

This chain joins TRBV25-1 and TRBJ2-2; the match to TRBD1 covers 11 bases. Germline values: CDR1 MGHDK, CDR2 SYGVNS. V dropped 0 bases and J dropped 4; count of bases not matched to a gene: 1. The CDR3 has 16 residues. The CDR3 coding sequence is TGTGCCAGCAGTGAATATGGGACAGGGGGCACCGGGGAGCTGTTTTTT. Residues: CASSEYGTGGTGELFF.

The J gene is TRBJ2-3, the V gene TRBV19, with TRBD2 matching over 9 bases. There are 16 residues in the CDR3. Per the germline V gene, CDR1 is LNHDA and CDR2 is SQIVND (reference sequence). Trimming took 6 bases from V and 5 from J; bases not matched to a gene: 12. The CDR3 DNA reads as TGTGCCAGTAGAGACAGCGGGAGGTTTCGGGAAGATACGCAGTATTTT. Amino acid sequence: CASRDSGRFREDTQYF.

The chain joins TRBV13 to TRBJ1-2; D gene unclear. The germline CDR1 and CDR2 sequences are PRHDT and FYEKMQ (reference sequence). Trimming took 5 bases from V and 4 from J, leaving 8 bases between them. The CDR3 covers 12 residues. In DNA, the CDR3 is TGTGCCAGCAGCCCAGGCAGCTATGGCTACACCTTC. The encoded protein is CASSPGSYGYTF. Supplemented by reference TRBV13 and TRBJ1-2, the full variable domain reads AAGVIQSPRHLIKEKRETATLKCYPIPRHDTVYWYQQGPGQDPQFLISFYEKMQSDKGSIPDRFSAQQFSDYHSELNMSSLELGDSALYFCASSPGSYGYTFGSGTRLTVV.

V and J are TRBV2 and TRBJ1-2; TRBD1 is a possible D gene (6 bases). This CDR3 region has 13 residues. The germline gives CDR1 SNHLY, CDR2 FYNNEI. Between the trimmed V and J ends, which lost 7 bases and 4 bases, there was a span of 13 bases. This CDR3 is CASIGQTFYGYTF. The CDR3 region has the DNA TGTGCCAGCATTGGACAGACCTTCTATGGCTACACCTTC.

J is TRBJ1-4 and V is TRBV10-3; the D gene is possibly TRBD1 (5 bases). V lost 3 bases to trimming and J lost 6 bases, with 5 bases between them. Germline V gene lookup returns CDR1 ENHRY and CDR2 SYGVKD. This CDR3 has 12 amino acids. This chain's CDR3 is CAISDRDEKLFF. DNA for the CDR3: TGTGCCATCAGTGACAGGGATGAAAAACTGTTTTTT.

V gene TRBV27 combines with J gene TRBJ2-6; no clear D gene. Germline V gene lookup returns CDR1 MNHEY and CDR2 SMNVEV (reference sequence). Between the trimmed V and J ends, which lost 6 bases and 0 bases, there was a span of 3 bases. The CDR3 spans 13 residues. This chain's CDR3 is CASRSSGANVLTF. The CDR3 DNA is TGTGCCAGCAGGAGCTCTGGGGCCAACGTCCTGACTTTC.

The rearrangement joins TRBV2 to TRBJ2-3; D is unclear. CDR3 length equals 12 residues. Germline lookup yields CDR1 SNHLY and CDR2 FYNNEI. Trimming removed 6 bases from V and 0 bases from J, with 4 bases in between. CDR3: CASSRSTDTQYF. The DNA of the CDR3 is TGTGCCAGCAGCCGTAGCACAGATACGCAGTATTTT.

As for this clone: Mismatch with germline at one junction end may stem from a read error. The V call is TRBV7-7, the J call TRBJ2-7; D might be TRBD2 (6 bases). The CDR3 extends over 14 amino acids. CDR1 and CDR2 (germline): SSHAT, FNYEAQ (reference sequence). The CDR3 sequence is CASSLSDGSHEQYF. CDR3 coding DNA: TGTGCTAGCAGCTTAAGTGACGGGAGCCACGAGCAGTACTTC. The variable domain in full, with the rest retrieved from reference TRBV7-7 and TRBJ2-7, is GAGVSQSPRYKVTKRGQDVTLRCDPISSHATLYWYQQALGQGPEFLTYFNYEAQPDKSGLPSDRFSAERPEGSISTLTIQRTEQRDSAMYRCASSLSDGSHEQYFGPGTRLTVT.

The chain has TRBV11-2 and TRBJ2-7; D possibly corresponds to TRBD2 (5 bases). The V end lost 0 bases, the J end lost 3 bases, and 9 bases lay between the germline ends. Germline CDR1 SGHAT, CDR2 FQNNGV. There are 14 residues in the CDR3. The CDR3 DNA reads TGTGCCAGCAGCTTAGATACCGGGGTCTACGAGCAGTACTTC. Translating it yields CASSLDTGVYEQYF.

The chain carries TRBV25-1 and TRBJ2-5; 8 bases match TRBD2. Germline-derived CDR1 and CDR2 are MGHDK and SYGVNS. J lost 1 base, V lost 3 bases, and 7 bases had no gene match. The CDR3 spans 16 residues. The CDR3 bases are TGTGCCAGCAGTGACATCGGGACTAGAATCCAAGAGACCCAGTACTTC. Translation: CASSDIGTRIQETQYF.

DNA for the CDR3: TGTGCCAGCAGCTTAGGTCAGGGGGCGAGTGAGCAGTACTTC. It yields the protein CASSLGQGASEQYF. The V gene is TRBV7-2, the J gene TRBJ2-7, with TRBD1 matching 8 bases. Germline loops: CDR1 SGHTA, CDR2 FQGNSA. The CDR3 totals 14 residues. Unmatched junction bases numbered 6, after V lost 1 base and J lost 7 bases. Supplemented by reference TRBV7-2 and TRBJ2-7, the full variable domain reads GAGVSQSPSNKVTEKGKDVELRCDPISGHTALYWYRQSLGQGLEFLIYFQGNSAPDKSGLPSDRFSAERTGGSVSTLTIQRTQQEDSAVYLCASSLGQGASEQYFGPGTRLTVT.